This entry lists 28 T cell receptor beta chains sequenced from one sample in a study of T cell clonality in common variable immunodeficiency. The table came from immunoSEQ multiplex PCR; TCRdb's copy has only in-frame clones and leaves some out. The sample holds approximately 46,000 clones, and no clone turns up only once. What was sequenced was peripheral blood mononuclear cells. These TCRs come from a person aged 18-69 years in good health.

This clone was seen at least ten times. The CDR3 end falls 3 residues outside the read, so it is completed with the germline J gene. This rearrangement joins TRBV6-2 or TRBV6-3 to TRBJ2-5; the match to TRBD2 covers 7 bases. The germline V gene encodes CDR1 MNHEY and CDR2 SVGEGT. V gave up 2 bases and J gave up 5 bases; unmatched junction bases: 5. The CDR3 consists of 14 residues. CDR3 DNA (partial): TGTGCCAGCAGTTACGGGGGGGAGGTGGAGACC. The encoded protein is CASSYGGEVET. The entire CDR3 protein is CASSYGGEVETQYF.

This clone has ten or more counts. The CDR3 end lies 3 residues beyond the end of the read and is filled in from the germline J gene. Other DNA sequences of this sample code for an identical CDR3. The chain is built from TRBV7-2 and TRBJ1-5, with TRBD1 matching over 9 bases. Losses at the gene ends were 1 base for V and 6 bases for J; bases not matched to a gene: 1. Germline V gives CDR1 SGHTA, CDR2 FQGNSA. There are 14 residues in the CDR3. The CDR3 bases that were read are TGTGCCAGCAGCTTAGGACAGGGGGGTCAGCCC. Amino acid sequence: CASSLGQGGQP. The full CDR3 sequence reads CASSLGQGGQPQHF.

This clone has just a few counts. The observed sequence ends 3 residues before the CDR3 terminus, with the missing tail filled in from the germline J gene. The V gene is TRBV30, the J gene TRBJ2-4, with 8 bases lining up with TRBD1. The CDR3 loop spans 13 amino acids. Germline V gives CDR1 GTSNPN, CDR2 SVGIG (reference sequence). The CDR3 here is CAGQASGGLGQYF. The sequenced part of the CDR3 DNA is TGTGCCGGGCAGGCATCAGGGGGCCTTGGT.

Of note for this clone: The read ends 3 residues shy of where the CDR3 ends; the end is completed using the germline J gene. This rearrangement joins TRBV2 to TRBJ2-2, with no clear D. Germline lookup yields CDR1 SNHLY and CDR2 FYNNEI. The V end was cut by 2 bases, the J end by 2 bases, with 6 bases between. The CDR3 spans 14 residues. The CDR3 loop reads CASSEYSNTGELFF. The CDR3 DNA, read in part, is TGTGCCAGCAGTGAATACAGCAACACCGGGGAG.

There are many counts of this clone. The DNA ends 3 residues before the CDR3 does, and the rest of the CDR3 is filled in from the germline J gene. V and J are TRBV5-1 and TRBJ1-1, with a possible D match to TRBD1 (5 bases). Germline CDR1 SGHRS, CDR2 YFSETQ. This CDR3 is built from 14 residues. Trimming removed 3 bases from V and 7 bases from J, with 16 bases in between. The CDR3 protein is CASSWGGREDEAFF. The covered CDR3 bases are TGCGCCAGCAGCTGGGGGGGACGGGAGGATGAA.

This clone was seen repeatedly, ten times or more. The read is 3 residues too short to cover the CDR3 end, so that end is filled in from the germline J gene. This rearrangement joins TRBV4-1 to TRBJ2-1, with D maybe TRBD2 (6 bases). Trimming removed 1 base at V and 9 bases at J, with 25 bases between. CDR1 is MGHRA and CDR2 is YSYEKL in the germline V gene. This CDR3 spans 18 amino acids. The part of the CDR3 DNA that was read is TGCGCCAGCAGCCAAGTTAGGTTTGGGAAACTAGCCTCGACTGAG. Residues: CASSQVRFGKLASTE. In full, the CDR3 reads CASSQVRFGKLASTEQFF.

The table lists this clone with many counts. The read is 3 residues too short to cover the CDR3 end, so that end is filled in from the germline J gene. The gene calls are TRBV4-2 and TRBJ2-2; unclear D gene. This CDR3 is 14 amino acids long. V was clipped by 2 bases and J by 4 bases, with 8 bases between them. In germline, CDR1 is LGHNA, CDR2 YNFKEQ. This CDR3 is CASSQTVPTGELFF. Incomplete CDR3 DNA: TGTGCCAGCAGCCAAACAGTTCCCACCGGGGAG.

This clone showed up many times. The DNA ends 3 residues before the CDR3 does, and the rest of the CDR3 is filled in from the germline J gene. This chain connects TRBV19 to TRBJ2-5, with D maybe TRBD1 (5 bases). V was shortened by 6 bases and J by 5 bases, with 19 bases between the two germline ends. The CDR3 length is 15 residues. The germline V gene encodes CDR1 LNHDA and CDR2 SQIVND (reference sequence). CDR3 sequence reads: CASSLLGQGIETQYF. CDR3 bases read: TGTGCCAGTAGCCTTTTGGGGCAGGGAATTGAGACC. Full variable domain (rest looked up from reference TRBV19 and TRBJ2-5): DGGITQSPKYLFRKEGQNVTLSCEQNLNHDAMYWYRQDPGQGLRLIYYSQIVNDFQKGDIAEGYSVSREKKESFPLTVTSAQKNPTAFYLCASSLLGQGIETQYFGPGTRLLVL.

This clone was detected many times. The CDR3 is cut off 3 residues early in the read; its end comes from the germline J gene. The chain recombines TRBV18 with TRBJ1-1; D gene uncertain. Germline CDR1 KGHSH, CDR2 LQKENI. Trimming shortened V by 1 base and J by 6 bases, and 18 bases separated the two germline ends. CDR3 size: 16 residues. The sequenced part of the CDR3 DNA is TGTGCCAGCTCACCACTTTCCGCGGCCGGCTACGCTGAA. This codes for CASSPLSAAGYAE. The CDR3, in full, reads CASSPLSAAGYAEAFF.

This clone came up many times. CDR3 sequence reads: CASRWESGGYTF. The covered CDR3 bases are TGTGCCAGCAGATGGGAGTCAGGGGGC. J is TRBJ1-2 and V is TRBV5-5, with TRBD1 as a possible D gene (5 bases). The read ends 3 residues before the CDR3 terminus; that terminus is restored from the germline J gene. The V gene's germline CDR1 is SGHKS and CDR2 YYEKEE (reference sequence). The CDR3 has 12 amino acids.

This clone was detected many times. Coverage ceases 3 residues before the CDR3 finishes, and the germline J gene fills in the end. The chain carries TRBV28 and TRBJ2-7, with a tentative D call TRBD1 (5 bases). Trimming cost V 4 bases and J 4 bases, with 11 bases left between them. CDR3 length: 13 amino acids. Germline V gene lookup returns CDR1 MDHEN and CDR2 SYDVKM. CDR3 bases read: TGTGCCAGCAGTTACCAGGGTCCTTACGAG. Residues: CASSYQGPYE. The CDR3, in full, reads CASSYQGPYEQYF.

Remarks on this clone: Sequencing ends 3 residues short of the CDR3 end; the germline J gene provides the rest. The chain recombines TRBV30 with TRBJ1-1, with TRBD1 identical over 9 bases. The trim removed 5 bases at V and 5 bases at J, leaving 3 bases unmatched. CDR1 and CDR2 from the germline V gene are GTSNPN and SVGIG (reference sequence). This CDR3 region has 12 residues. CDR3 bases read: TGTGCCTGGGGGGACAGGGATACTGAA. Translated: CAWGDRDTE. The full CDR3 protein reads CAWGDRDTEAFF.

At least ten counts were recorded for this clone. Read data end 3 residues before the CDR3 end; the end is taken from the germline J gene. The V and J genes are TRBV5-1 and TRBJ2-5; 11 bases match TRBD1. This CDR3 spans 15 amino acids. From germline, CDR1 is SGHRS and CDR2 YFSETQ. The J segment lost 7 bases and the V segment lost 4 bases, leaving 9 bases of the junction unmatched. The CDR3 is CASSPGTGGLRTQYF. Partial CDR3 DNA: TGCGCCAGCAGCCCAGGGACAGGGGGACTAAGGACC.

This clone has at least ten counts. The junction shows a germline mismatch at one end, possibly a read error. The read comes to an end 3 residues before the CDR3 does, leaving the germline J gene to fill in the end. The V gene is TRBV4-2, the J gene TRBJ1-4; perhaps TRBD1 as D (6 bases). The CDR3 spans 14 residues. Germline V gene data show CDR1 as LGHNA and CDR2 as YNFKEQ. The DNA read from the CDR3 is TGCGCCAGCAGCCAAGAGACTTTACAGGGAAAA. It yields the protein CASSQETLQGK. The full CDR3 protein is CASSQETLQGKLFF.

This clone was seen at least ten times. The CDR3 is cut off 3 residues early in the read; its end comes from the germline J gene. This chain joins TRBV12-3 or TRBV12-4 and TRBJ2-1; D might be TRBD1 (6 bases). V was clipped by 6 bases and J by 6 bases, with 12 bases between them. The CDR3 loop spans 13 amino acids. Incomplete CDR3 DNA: TGTGCCAGCAGCTGGACAGACGGCAATGAG. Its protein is CASSWTDGNE. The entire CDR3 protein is CASSWTDGNEQFF.

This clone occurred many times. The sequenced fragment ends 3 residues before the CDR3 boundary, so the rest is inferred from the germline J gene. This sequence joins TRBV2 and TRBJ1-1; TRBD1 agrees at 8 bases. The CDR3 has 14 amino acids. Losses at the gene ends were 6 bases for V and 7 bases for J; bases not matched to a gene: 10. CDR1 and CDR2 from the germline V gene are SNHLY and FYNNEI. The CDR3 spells CASRARTGLVEAFF. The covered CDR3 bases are TGTGCCAGCAGGGCCAGGACAGGGTTAGTTGAA.

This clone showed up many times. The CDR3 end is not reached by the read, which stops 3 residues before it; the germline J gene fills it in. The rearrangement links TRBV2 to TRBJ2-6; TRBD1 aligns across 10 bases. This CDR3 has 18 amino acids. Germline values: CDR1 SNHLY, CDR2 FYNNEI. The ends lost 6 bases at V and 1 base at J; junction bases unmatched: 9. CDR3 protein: CASRSGTGASSGANVLTF. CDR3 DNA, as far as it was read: TGTGCCAGCAGGTCCGGGACAGGGGCTTCATCTGGGGCCAACGTC.

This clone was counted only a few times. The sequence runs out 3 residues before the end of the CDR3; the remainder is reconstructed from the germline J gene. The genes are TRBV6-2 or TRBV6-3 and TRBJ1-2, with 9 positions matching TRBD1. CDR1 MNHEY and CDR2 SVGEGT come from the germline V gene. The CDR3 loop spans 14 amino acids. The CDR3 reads CASQPGQGWYDYTF. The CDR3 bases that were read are TGTGCCAGCCAACCCGGACAGGGGTGGTACGAC.

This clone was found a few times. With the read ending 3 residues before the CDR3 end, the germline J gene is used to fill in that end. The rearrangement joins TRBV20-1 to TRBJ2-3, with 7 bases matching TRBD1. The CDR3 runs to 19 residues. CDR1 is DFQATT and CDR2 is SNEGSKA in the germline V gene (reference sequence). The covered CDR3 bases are TGCAGTGCTCCGAGTCAAAACCCGGGACAGCGGATGTCCAATCAGCCG. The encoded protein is CSAPSQNPGQRMSNQP. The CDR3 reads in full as CSAPSQNPGQRMSNQPQYF.

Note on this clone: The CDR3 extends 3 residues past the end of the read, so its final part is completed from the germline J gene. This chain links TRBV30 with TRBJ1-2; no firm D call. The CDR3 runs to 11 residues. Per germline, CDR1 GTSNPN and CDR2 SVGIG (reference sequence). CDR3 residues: CAWSPGYDYTF. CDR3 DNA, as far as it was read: TGTGCCTGGAGTCCAGGCTACGAC.

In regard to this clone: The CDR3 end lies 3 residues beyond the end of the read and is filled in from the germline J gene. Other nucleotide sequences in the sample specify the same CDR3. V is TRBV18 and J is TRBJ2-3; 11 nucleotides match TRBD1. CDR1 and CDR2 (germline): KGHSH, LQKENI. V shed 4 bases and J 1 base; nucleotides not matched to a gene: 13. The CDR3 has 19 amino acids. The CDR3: CASSRTTGQGVPGTDTQYF. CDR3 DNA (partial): TGTGCCAGCTCACGGACAACGGGACAGGGGGTCCCGGGCACAGATACG.

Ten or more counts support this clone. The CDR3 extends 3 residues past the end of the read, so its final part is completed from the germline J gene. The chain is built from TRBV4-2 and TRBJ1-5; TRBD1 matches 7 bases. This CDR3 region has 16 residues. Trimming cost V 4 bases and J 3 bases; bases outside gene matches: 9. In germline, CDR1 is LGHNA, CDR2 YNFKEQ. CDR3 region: CASSLSDRAHNQPQHF. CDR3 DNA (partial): TGTGCCAGCAGCCTCTCAGACAGGGCACACAATCAGCCC.

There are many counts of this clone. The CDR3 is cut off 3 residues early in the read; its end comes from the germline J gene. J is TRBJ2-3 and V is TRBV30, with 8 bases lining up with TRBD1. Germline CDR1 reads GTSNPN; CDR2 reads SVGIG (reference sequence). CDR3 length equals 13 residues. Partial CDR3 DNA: TGTGCCTGGGCACCGGGACAGGATCAGCCG. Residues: CAWAPGQDQP. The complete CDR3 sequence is CAWAPGQDQPQYF.

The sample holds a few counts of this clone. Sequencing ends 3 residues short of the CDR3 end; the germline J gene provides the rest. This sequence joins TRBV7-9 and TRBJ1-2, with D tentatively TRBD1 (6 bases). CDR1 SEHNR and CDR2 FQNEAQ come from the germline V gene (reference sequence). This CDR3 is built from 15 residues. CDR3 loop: CASSTDSRYSYDYTF. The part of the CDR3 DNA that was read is TGTGCCAGCAGCACGGACAGCCGATACTCCTACGAC.

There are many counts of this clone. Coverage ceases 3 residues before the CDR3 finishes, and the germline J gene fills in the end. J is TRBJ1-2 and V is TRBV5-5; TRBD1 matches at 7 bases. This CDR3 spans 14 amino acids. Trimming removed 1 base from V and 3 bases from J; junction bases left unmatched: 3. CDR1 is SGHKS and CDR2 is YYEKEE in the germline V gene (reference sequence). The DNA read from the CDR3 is TGTGCCAGCAGCTTGCAGGGGGTGGACTATGGC. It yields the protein CASSLQGVDYG. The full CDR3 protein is CASSLQGVDYGYTF.

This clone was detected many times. The sequenced part of the CDR3 DNA is TGTGCCAGCAGAGAATCGGACATTCCGAACACTGAA. Translated: CASRESDIPNTE. Given in full, the CDR3 is CASRESDIPNTEAFF. J is TRBJ1-1 and V is TRBV6-1; D may be TRBD1 (5 bases). The missing CDR3 end, 3 residues past where the read stops, is filled in from the germline J gene. The CDR3 is made up of 15 amino acids. Trimming left V 6 bases short and J 1 base short, with 15 bases between. Looked up from germline, CDR1 is MNHNS and CDR2 is SASEGT.

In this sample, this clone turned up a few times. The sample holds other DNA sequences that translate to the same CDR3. The CDR3 spells CASSIQQGAQEAFF. CDR3 bases read: TGTGCCAGTAGTATTCAACAGGGGGCTCAGGAG. The chain recombines TRBV19 with TRBJ1-1, with 9 bases identical to TRBD1. The CDR3 end is not reached by the read, which stops 3 residues before it; the germline J gene fills it in. Per the germline V gene, CDR1 is LNHDA and CDR2 is SQIVND (reference sequence). CDR3 length: 14 amino acids.

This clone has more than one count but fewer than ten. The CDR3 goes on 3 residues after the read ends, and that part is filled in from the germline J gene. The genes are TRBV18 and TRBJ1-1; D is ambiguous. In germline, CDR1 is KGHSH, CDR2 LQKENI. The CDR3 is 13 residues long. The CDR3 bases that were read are TGTGCCAGCTCACCGCGGATCCGAGAGACA. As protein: CASSPRIRET. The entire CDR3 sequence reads CASSPRIRETAFF.